The clone carrying this T cell receptor beta chain has more than one count but fewer than ten. This entry comes from a study of blood T cells in healthy people across ages. The authors ran a second PCR of 7 to 11 cycles using a sample-barcoded 5' primer and a J-beta primer mix. All samples gave at least 3 million CDR3-containing paired-end reads. In TCRdb, the 5' RACE reads were re-called with MiXCR into one record per CDR3 protein. Altogether some 1.7 million distinct CDR3 sequences are present, 28% being singletons, with the ten largest covering approximately 7.7%. Germline values: CDR1 SGHRS, CDR2 YFSETQ. The CDR3 is made up of 15 amino acids. V lost 5 bases, J lost 6 bases, and 11 bases stayed unmatched.

The rearrangement uses TRBV5-1 and TRBJ2-7; 10 positions agree with TRBD1. The clonotype originates from a woman aged 25 to 39 in good health. What was sequenced was blood. The CDR3 nucleotides read TGCGCCAGCAGGCCGACAGGGGGCGCCGGACGCGAGCAGTACTTC. This encodes CASRPTGGAGREQYF.